This is a list of T cell receptor beta chains from one sample in a study of T cells in Graves' hyperthyroidism and ophthalmopathy. TCRdb re-called the multiplex PCR reads with MiXCR, one entry per CDR3 protein. The sample shows some 720,000 distinct CDR3 sequences, roughly 15% of them seen only once. The sample consisted of blood. Source of these receptors: a young man with Graves' hyperthyroidism. CDR3s include the opening cysteine and the closing phenylalanine or tryptophan. D genes are given only for firm matches. Some rows mark clone size as missing; the rest say once, few, many or name a class of expanded clone.

abundance	v_gene	d_gene	j_gene	CDR3nt	CDR3aa
few	TRBV19	NA	TRBJ2-2	TGTGCCAGTAGTAGGTCTCCCAACACCGGGGAGCTGTTTTTT	CASSRSPNTGELFF
few	TRBV29-1	NA	TRBJ2-2	TGCAGCGTTGATTGGGGGATCGGCACCGGGGAGCTGTTTTTT	CSVDWGIGTGELFF
few	TRBV12-3/TRBV12-4	NA	TRBJ1-1	TGTGCCAGCAGTCGTTGGGTAGGGGCGAACACTGAAGCTTTCTTT	CASSRWVGANTEAFF
few	TRBV28	NA	TRBJ1-2	TGTGCCAGCAGTTTCGGAGGGACTAATCTTGGCTACACCTTC	CASSFGGTNLGYTF
NA	TRBV7-9	NA	TRBJ2-1	TGTGCCAGCAGCTTAGGGGGTAACCCTGACAATGAGCAGTTCTTC	CASSLGGNPDNEQFF
few	TRBV11-2	NA	TRBJ2-2	TGTGCCAGCAGCTTCGACTGGAACACCGGGGAGCTGTTTTTT	CASSFDWNTGELFF
few	TRBV30	NA	TRBJ1-5	TGTGCCTGGATGGAAGGGTCCTTTAGACAGCCCCAGCATTTT	CAWMEGSFRQPQHF
few	TRBV6-1	NA	TRBJ1-5	TGTGCCAGCAGTCCGTACAGGAATCAGCCCCAGCATTTT	CASSPYRNQPQHF
few	TRBV9	NA	TRBJ1-1	TGTGCCAGCAGCTGGGGGGCCGGGGACACTGAAGCTTTCTTT	CASSWGAGDTEAFF
NA	TRBV28	TRBD1	TRBJ2-1	TGTGCCAGCAGTGCCCGGGACAGACGTTACAATGAGCAGTTCTTC	CASSARDRRYNEQFF
NA	TRBV30	NA	TRBJ2-3	TGTGCCTGGAGCGACAAGGGGACAGATACGCAGTATTTT	CAWSDKGTDTQYF
many	TRBV2	NA	TRBJ1-5	TGTGCCAGCAGTGAACAAGGGGAGGGAGAGCCCCAGCATTTT	CASSEQGEGEPQHF
NA	TRBV11-3	NA	TRBJ2-1	TGTGCCAGCAGCTTCCGCCTAAATTCCTACAATGAGCAGTTCTTC	CASSFRLNSYNEQFF
NA	TRBV20-1	NA	TRBJ2-7	TGCAGTGCGAGCGCCCGGGGTACCCTCGCCTACGAGCAGTACTTC	CSASARGTLAYEQYF
few	TRBV27	TRBD1	TRBJ2-7	TGTGCCAGCAGTCGGACAGGGAACCCCTACGAGCAGTACTTC	CASSRTGNPYEQYF
many	TRBV7-9	TRBD2	TRBJ2-4	TGTGCCAGTCTCATCCTGGGACTAGCTCTCCGGAACATTCAGTACTTC	CASLILGLALRNIQYF
few	TRBV27	NA	TRBJ2-7	TGTGCCAGCAGTTCCCCCTCGACAGGATTGACCCCCTACGAGCAGTACTTC	CASSSPSTGLTPYEQYF
many	TRBV30	TRBD2	TRBJ2-1	TGTGCCTGGAGGACTGTCTCGGGCGGGGGTTTGAATGAGCAGTTCTTC	CAWRTVSGGGLNEQFF
few	TRBV4-2	NA	TRBJ1-5	TGTGCCAGCAGCCAAGGAACCAGTTCAGGGACCGATCAGCCCCAGCATTTT	CASSQGTSSGTDQPQHF
many	TRBV7-2	TRBD2	TRBJ2-7	TGTGCCAGCAGCACCGGGACTACCTACGAGCAGTACTTC	CASSTGTTYEQYF
few	TRBV4-1	NA	TRBJ2-3	TGCGCCAGCAGCCAAGATGAAGGTACGCAGTATTTT	CASSQDEGTQYF
many	TRBV28	NA	TRBJ2-5	TGTGCCAGCAGCCTAAGGCAGGGGCCGTACTGGGAGACCCAGTACTTC	CASSLRQGPYWETQYF
NA	TRBV6-5	NA	TRBJ2-2	TGTGCCAGCAGTTACACCGGACTCAACGACTTCACCGGGGAGCTGTTTTTT	CASSYTGLNDFTGELFF
many	TRBV6-1	NA	TRBJ2-2	TGTGCCAGCAGTGAAGGAATCGGCGCCGGGGAGCTGTTTTTT	CASSEGIGAGELFF
few	TRBV28	NA	TRBJ1-2	TGTGCCAGCAGTTTTGGGCGAGGGCCCGGCTATGGCTACACCTTC	CASSFGRGPGYGYTF
NA	TRBV12-5	NA	TRBJ1-2	TGTGCTAGTGGAATCAGGGTTTACGGCTACACCTTC	CASGIRVYGYTF
many	TRBV3-1	NA	TRBJ2-5	TGTGCCAGCAGCCTAAGCCTAGAAGAGACCCAGTACTTC	CASSLSLEETQYF
NA	TRBV3-1	TRBD2	TRBJ2-1	TGTGCCAGCAGCCTGGGACTAGCGGGAGAGGGGCAGTTCTTC	CASSLGLAGEGQFF
NA	TRBV9	NA	TRBJ2-5	TGTGCCAGCAGCTCTCCAGGAATTCGAGAGACCCAGTACTTC	CASSSPGIRETQYF
many	TRBV6-6	NA	TRBJ2-7	TGTGCCAGCAGTTACTCCAACGGGCCCTCCGGCGAGCAGTACTTC	CASSYSNGPSGEQYF
NA	TRBV4-1	NA	TRBJ2-1	TGCGCCAGCAGCCACAATCTGGGGAATGAGCAGTTCTTC	CASSHNLGNEQFF
many	TRBV12-3/TRBV12-4	TRBD1	TRBJ2-3	TGTGCCAGCATCCCGGGACAGGGTGCAGATACGCAGTATTTT	CASIPGQGADTQYF
NA	TRBV20-1	NA	TRBJ2-2	TGCAGTGCTAGGAAGGCCGGGGAGCTGTTTTTT	CSARKAGELFF
NA	TRBV20-1	NA	TRBJ2-2	TGCAGTGCTAGAGGGAGGTCCGGGAGGAACACCGGGGAGCTGTTTTTT	CSARGRSGRNTGELFF
few	TRBV5-1	TRBD1	TRBJ2-3	TGCGCCAGCAGCTTGGGACAGGGGGCGCATGTGGCAGATACGCAGTATTTT	CASSLGQGAHVADTQYF
NA	TRBV4-1	NA	TRBJ2-7	TGCGCCAGCAGCCAAGCAACAGGGGAGCAGTACTTC	CASSQATGEQYF
few	TRBV7-9	NA	TRBJ2-1	TGTGCCAGCAGCCACGTGGACAATGAGCAGTTCTTC	CASSHVDNEQFF
NA	TRBV25-1	TRBD1	TRBJ1-2	TGTGCCAGCAGTGACTACAGGGGGCGCAAATATGGCTACACCTTC	CASSDYRGRKYGYTF
many	TRBV12-3/TRBV12-4	TRBD2	TRBJ2-3	TGTGCCAGCTCCTCCCCTTCGAGCGGGAGAGGAGCAGATACGCAGTATTTT	CASSSPSSGRGADTQYF
many	TRBV6-2/TRBV6-3	NA	TRBJ2-7	TGTGCCAGCAGCGATGGACCCCACCGATCCTACGAGCAGTACTTC	CASSDGPHRSYEQYF
NA	TRBV29-1	NA	TRBJ2-7	TGCAGCGTTCGGAGAGTGGGGGAGCAGTACTTC	CSVRRVGEQYF
few	TRBV20-1	TRBD2	TRBJ2-3	TGCAGTGCTAGAGCGGGGGGATCAGGGACAGATACGCAGTATTTT	CSARAGGSGTDTQYF
many	TRBV12-3/TRBV12-4	TRBD2	TRBJ2-2	TGTGCCAGCATTTTGACTAGCGGGAACACCGGGGAGCTGTTTTTT	CASILTSGNTGELFF
many	TRBV2	TRBD2	TRBJ2-1	TGTGCCAGCAGAGCGGGGAAGTACAATGAGCAGTTCTTC	CASRAGKYNEQFF
many	TRBV12-3/TRBV12-4	NA	TRBJ2-7	TGTGCCAGCAATAGGGGGTCCGGGGCCTACGAGCAGTACTTC	CASNRGSGAYEQYF
many	TRBV30	NA	TRBJ1-2	TGTGCCTGGAGTGGGACAGCCAACTATGGCTACACCTTC	CAWSGTANYGYTF
few	TRBV20-1	NA	TRBJ1-5	TGCAGTGCGGTCGGTGGGGGGACGTTTAGCAATCAGCCCCAGCATTTT	CSAVGGGTFSNQPQHF
NA	TRBV28	NA	TRBJ1-5	TGTGCCTCAAAGGGTTTGGCCTATGGCAATCAGCCCCAGCATTTT	CASKGLAYGNQPQHF
many	TRBV7-3	NA	TRBJ2-3	TGTGCCAGCAGCCGTTTAGGAGGGGCCGATACGCAGTATTTT	CASSRLGGADTQYF
many	TRBV10-3	NA	TRBJ2-1	TGTGCCATCAGTGAGTACCGAGCAGACAATGAGCAGTTCTTC	CAISEYRADNEQFF
many	TRBV6-1	TRBD2	TRBJ2-1	TGTGCCAGCAGGGGGACTAGCGGGAGTCACAATGAGCAGTTCTTC	CASRGTSGSHNEQFF
few	TRBV6-1	TRBD1	TRBJ1-1	TGTGCCAGCAGCCCAGACAGGGATGTTCTGAACACTGAAGCTTTCTTT	CASSPDRDVLNTEAFF